Presented here are 25 T cell receptor beta chains from one specimen sequenced in a study of blood T cell repertoires in COVID-19. Repertoires were generated with immunoSEQ multiplex PCR, while TCRdb's copy carries only in-frame clones and drops some. The table records almost 250,000 clones, 75% to 90% of them present only once. Specimen: PBMCs or T cells enriched from blood (not recorded which). The source is a woman aged 25 to 39 who had recovered from COVID-19.

The gene calls are TRBV6-2 or TRBV6-3 and TRBJ1-3; 7 bases are shared with TRBD1. Per the germline V gene, CDR1 is MNHEY and CDR2 is SVGEGT. Trimming removed 5 bases from V and 4 bases from J; junction bases left unmatched: 8. This CDR3 has 15 amino acids. CDR3 sequence: CASSDPTGSGNTIYF. The CDR3, as DNA: TGTGCCAGCAGTGACCCGACAGGGTCCGGAAACACCATATATTTT.

The J gene is TRBJ1-1, the V gene TRBV30, with 7 positions matching TRBD1. CDR1 and CDR2 from the germline V gene are GTSNPN and SVGIG (reference sequence). This CDR3 is built from 13 residues. The junction had 7 bases not matched to a gene; V was cut back by 2 bases and J by 7 bases. The CDR3, as DNA: TGTGCCTGGAGTTTAACAGGGGCTGGTGAAGCTTTCTTT. As protein: CAWSLTGAGEAFF.

V is TRBV7-6 and J is TRBJ2-7; D is unresolved. Germline loops: CDR1 SGHVS, CDR2 FNYEAQ. With 3 bases removed from V and 0 bases from J, the gap between germline ends came to 9 bases. This CDR3 region has 14 residues. CDR3 amino acids: CASSFTYPSYEQYF. CDR3 sequence (DNA): TGTGCCAGCAGCTTCACTTACCCCTCCTACGAGCAGTACTTC.

As for this clone: Other DNA sequences of this sample code for an identical CDR3. This chain joins TRBV12-3 or TRBV12-4 and TRBJ1-1; D is undetermined. V was trimmed by 3 bases and J by 8 bases, leaving 7 bases between them. The CDR3 length is 11 residues. CDR3 in amino acids: CASSFLTEAFF. The CDR3 nucleotides are TGTGCCAGCAGTTTTTTAACAGAAGCTTTCTTT.

This clone has a handful of counts. This chain's CDR3 is CASSTTGTVAGEQYF. The CDR3 region has the DNA TGTGCCAGCAGCACCACCGGGACAGTTGCTGGCGAGCAGTACTTC. V and J are TRBV5-4 and TRBJ2-7; 7 bases are a match to TRBD1. This CDR3 has 15 residues. V shed 4 bases, J shed 6 bases, and the junction held 13 bases outside the gene matches. CDR1 and CDR2 (germline): SGHNT, YYREEE (reference sequence).

This clone has a single count. The rearrangement links TRBV11-2 to TRBJ2-7; weak D call: TRBD1 (6 bases). The germline CDR1 and CDR2 sequences are SGHAT and FQNNGV. The CDR3 loop spans 13 amino acids. V gave up 7 bases and J gave up 3 bases, with 13 bases separating them. CDR3 nucleotide sequence: TGTGCCAGCACCGAGACAGGTATCTACGAGCAGTACTTC. Encoded protein: CASTETGIYEQYF. The whole variable domain, remainder taken from reference TRBV11-2 and TRBJ2-7, is EAGVAQSPRYKIIEKRQSVAFWCNPISGHATLYWYQQILGQGPKLLIQFQNNGVVDDSQLPKDRFSAERLKGVDSTLKIQPAKLEDSAVYLCASTETGIYEQYFGPGTRLTVT.

The chain links TRBV30 to TRBJ1-4; the D gene is possibly TRBD1 (5 bases). Germline values: CDR1 GTSNPN, CDR2 SVGIG (reference sequence). The V end was cut by 0 bases, the J end by 2 bases, with 13 bases between. The CDR3 runs 16 residues. The CDR3 DNA reads as TGTGCCTGGAGTGTTCCGACAGCGCTTACTAATGAAAAACTGTTTTTT. This encodes CAWSVPTALTNEKLFF.

This chain uses TRBV4-2 with TRBJ1-5, with D possibly being TRBD1 (5 bases). CDR1 and CDR2 from the germline V gene are LGHNA and YNFKEQ. V was cut by 0 bases and J by 1 base, with 10 bases left in between. The CDR3 extends over 16 amino acids. The CDR3 bases are TGTGCCAGCAGCCAAGAGGGGGGTAGGAGCAATCAGCCCCAGCATTTT. Protein product: CASSQEGGRSNQPQHF.

The rearrangement joins TRBV27 to TRBJ2-2; D might be TRBD1 (6 bases). This CDR3 spans 17 amino acids. Trimming stripped 4 bases from V and 5 bases from J, with 20 bases between. Germline CDR1 is MNHEY and CDR2 is SMNVEV (reference sequence). CDR3 DNA sequence: TGTGCCAGCAGTTCATCACCCAATCATCAGGGGACCGGGGAGCTGTTTTTT. Its protein product is CASSSSPNHQGTGELFF.

The rearrangement uses TRBV5-1 and TRBJ2-7; TRBD2 is a possible D gene (6 bases). Germline CDR1 SGHRS, CDR2 YFSETQ. This CDR3 is built from 14 residues. Deletions cut 0 bases from V and 6 bases from J, with 13 bases between. CDR3 residues: CASSLGGRLAEQYF. The CDR3 DNA sequence: TGCGCCAGCAGCTTGGGGGGGAGGCTTGCCGAGCAGTACTTC.

This chain uses TRBV29-1 with TRBJ1-1; no clear D. The germline V gene has CDR1 SQVTM and CDR2 ANQGSEA. Trimming cost V 6 bases and J 10 bases, with 18 bases left between them. The CDR3 is 12 amino acids. The CDR3 DNA sequence: TGCAGCGTCCCAGATCTGTCCTTGGCAGCTTTCTTT. The encoded protein is CSVPDLSLAAFF.

The DNA of the CDR3 is TGTGCAAGTCGCCCGGACAGGGGGCGAGGTCGGCCCACTGAAGCTTTCTTT. It codes for CASRPDRGRGRPTEAFF. The chain is built from TRBV12-2 and TRBJ1-1; TRBD1, the D gene given by the table, was not confirmed from the DNA. TRBV12-2 is recorded as a pseudogene. The CDR3 covers 17 residues.

The J gene is TRBJ1-2, the V gene TRBV6-6, with 10 bases fitting TRBD1. Germline loops: CDR1 MNHNY, CDR2 SVGAGI (reference sequence). V shed 5 bases, J shed 4 bases, and the junction held 19 bases outside the gene matches. CDR3 length equals 19 residues. CDR3 nucleotides: TGTGCCAGCAGTCCCTCCGGGACAGGGGATAGGAGCCTAGGCTATGGCTACACCTTC. Residues: CASSPSGTGDRSLGYGYTF.

This clone showed up just a few times. The chain has TRBV20-1 and TRBJ2-4; D is possibly TRBD1 (5 bases). In germline, CDR1 is DFQATT, CDR2 SNEGSKA (reference sequence). Trimming pared 3 bases from V and 7 bases from J, leaving 10 bases between. The CDR3 length is 12 residues. The CDR3 DNA is TGCAGTGCTAGTAGGGGAAGGAACATTCAGTACTTC. It yields the protein CSASRGRNIQYF.

The gene calls are TRBV19 and TRBJ1-1; 9 positions match TRBD1. Germline V gives CDR1 LNHDA, CDR2 SQIVND (reference sequence). The CDR3 has 13 residues. V trimming: 5 bases; J trimming: 10 bases; junction bases outside the gene matches: 8. The CDR3: CASSPYRGLGAFF. DNA of the CDR3: TGTGCCAGTAGTCCCTACAGGGGGCTGGGAGCTTTCTTT.

This chain joins TRBV27 and TRBJ2-2, with 7 bases identical to TRBD2. Per germline, CDR1 MNHEY and CDR2 SMNVEV (reference sequence). The CDR3 totals 16 residues. Germline trimming cut 0 bases from V and 6 bases from J; bases unmatched to any gene: 7. As DNA, the CDR3 is TGTGCCAGCAGTTTATCAGCGGGAAGAATAGCCGGGGAGCTGTTTTTT. Its translation: CASSLSAGRIAGELFF.

The chain couples TRBV5-5 to TRBJ1-5; 8 bases are shared with TRBD1. Losses at the gene ends were 3 bases for V and 7 bases for J; bases not matched to a gene: 6. The germline gives CDR1 SGHKS, CDR2 YYEKEE (reference sequence). The length of the CDR3 is 14 residues. CDR3 region: CASSSGQAAQPQHF. The CDR3 nucleotides read TGTGCCAGCAGCTCGGGACAGGCCGCGCAGCCCCAGCATTTT.

The J gene is TRBJ2-7, the V gene TRBV4-3, with 7 bases identical to TRBD1. The V gene's germline CDR1 is LGHNA and CDR2 YSLEER. V shed 0 bases, J shed 3 bases, and the junction held 8 bases outside the gene matches. This CDR3 contains 16 residues. The CDR3, as DNA: TGCGCCAGCAGCCAAGATGAAGGGACAGCCTACTACGAGCAGTACTTC. It encodes CASSQDEGTAYYEQYF.

This chain links TRBV7-8 with TRBJ2-3; 10 bases line up with TRBD1. The trim removed 7 bases at V and 3 bases at J, leaving 16 bases unmatched. This CDR3 is 18 amino acids long. The germline gives CDR1 SGHVS, CDR2 FQNEAQ. The CDR3 DNA reads TGTGCCAGCACCGCGGACAGGGGGGTTCTCTCAAGGACAGATACGCAGTATTTT. Translated, it gives CASTADRGVLSRTDTQYF.

The chain uses TRBV28 and TRBJ2-3; 7 bases align to TRBD2. CDR3 length: 16 residues. The junction had 13 bases not matched to a gene; V was cut back by 6 bases and J by 4 bases. Looked up from germline, CDR1 is MDHEN and CDR2 is SYDVKM. The CDR3 DNA sequence: TGTGCCAGCAGCCCCGGAGGACTAGGTCTCGCAGATACGCAGTATTTT. This translates into CASSPGGLGLADTQYF.

The chain employs TRBV12-3 or TRBV12-4 and TRBJ2-5; tentative D call: TRBD2 (5 bases). The CDR3 spans 12 residues. V lost 3 bases, J lost 5 bases, and 7 bases lay in between. CDR3 nucleotides: TGTGCCAGCAGTTTGGGAGTGGAGACCCAGTACTTC. Residues: CASSLGVETQYF.

The genes are TRBV10-3 and TRBJ2-1; 10 bases map to TRBD2. V lost 10 bases to trimming and J lost 2 bases; unmatched junction nucleotides: 14. The CDR3 contains 17 residues. The germline gives CDR1 ENHRY, CDR2 SYGVKD. CDR3 in amino acids: CATKPLTSGFTYNEQFF. CDR3 nucleotides: TGTGCCACAAAGCCCCTGACTAGCGGGTTCACCTACAATGAGCAGTTCTTC.

The chain carries TRBV5-6 and TRBJ1-2; D is possibly TRBD1 (5 bases). Trimming pared 4 bases from V and 4 bases from J, leaving 11 bases between. Germline V lookup: CDR1 SGHDT, CDR2 YYEEEE. This CDR3 contains 13 residues. CDR3 region: CASSPTEIYGYTF. Written as DNA, the CDR3 is TGTGCCAGCAGCCCGACAGAGATCTATGGCTACACCTTC.

This chain joins TRBV3-1 (or the pseudogene TRBV3-2) and TRBJ2-7; 8 bases line up with TRBD2. The CDR3 runs 16 residues. V lost 6 bases to trimming and J lost 2 bases; unmatched junction nucleotides: 12. CDR1 is LGHDT, CDR2 YNNKEL, per germline (reference sequence). CDR3 residues: CASSPIPGLAAYEQYF. CDR3 DNA: TGTGCCAGCAGTCCTATCCCTGGACTAGCCGCCTACGAGCAGTACTTC.

With respect to this clone: A read error may produce the germline difference seen at one junction end. The chain joins TRBV7-7 to TRBJ2-1, with TRBD2 matching 9 bases. Germline-derived CDR1 and CDR2 are SSHAT and FNYEAQ (reference sequence). CDR3 length: 15 residues. The CDR3 here is CASSLALAGNNEQFF. The CDR3 DNA is TGTGCTAGCAGCTTAGCCCTAGCGGGAAACAATGAGCAGTTCTTC.